This T cell receptor beta chain was recovered during a study of blood T cells in healthy people across ages. A sample-barcoded 5' primer and a J-beta primer mix were used in a second PCR of about 7 to 12 cycles. A single record per CDR3 protein comes from TCRdb applying MiXCR to the 5' RACE reads. The sample records roughly 1,000,000 distinct CDR3 sequences, around 27% being singletons. The V gene lost 10 bases and the J gene lost 11 bases, with 15 bases spanning the gap. The CDR3 is 12 residues long. Germline V gene lookup returns CDR1 ENHRY and CDR2 SYGVKD. Approximately 10 milliliters was the volume of peripheral blood drawn from each donor. The sample was also linked to a second study, of T cells of mothers and their children. That study adds: cDNA was synthesized from all extracted RNA at roughly 1.5 ug per reaction. Thymic selection, a shaping force on TCR recombination output, acts similarly in related and unrelated pairs. Mother-child pairs who were related displayed a slightly higher overlap than unrelated pairs, a difference that was non-significant.

The rearrangement links TRBV10-3 to TRBJ1-6; D is unclear. This receptor was identified in a girl aged 2 to 9 in good health. The sample consisted of blood. The CDR3 bases are TGTGCCACCCTGACCCCTCCAGCACCCCTCCACTTT. Translating it yields CATLTPPAPLHF.